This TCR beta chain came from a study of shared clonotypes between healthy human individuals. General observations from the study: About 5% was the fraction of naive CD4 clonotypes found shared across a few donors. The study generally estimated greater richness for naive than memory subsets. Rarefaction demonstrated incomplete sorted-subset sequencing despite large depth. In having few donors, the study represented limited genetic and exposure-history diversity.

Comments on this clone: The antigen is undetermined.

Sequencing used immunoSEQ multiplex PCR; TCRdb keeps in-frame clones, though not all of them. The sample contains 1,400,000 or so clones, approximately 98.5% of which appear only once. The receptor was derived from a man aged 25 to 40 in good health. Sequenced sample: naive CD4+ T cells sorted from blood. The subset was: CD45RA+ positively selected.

The CDR3 region has the DNA TGCGCCAGCAGCGAGACTAGCGGGAACAATGAGCAGTTCTTC. Protein product: CASSETSGNNEQFF. The gene calls are TRBV5-1 and TRBJ2-1; 11 bases align to TRBD2. Germline CDR1 reads SGHRS; CDR2 reads YFSETQ. The CDR3 has 14 residues. J lost 5 bases, V lost 4 bases, and 2 bases had no gene match.